This T cell receptor beta chain was documented in a study of glioma-infiltrating T cells after dendritic cell vaccination. Study details: Glioblastoma patients came from Phase I and II dendritic cell vaccination trials.

The germline V gene encodes CDR1 SEHNR and CDR2 FQNEAQ (reference sequence). V gave up 4 bases and J gave up 14 bases, with 20 bases separating them. This CDR3 spans 13 amino acids. This sample's time point: after dendritic cell vaccination, including at tumor progression/relapse. Primers: 60 V beta forward and 13 J beta reverse. Generated by immunoSEQ multiplex PCR, the TCRdb table keeps only in-frame clones and is missing some. The sample shows 85,000 to 100,000 clones, around 80% of them seen only once. This clone appeared once. The V and J genes are TRBV7-9 and TRBJ1-2; perhaps TRBD1 as D (5 bases). The specimen was blood, collected after dendritic cell vaccination. This clonotype was sampled from a human donor with glioblastoma. CDR3 in amino acids: CASSSQGPLEGTF. CDR3 nucleotide sequence: TGTGCCAGCAGCTCCCAGGGTCCTTTGGAGGGGACCTTC.